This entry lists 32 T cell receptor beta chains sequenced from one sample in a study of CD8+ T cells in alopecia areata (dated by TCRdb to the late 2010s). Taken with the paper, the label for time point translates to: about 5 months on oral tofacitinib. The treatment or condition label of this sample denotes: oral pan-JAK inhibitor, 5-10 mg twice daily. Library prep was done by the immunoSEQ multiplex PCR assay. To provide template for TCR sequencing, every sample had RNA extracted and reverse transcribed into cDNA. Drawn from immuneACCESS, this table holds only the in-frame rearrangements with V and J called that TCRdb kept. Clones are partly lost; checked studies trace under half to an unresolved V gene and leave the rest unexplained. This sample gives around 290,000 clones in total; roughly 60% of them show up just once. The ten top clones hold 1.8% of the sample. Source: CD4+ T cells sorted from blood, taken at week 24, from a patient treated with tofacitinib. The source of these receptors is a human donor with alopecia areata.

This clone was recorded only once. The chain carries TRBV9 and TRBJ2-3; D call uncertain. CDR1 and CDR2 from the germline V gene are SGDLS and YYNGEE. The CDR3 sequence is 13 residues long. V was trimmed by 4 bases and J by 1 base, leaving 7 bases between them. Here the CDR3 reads CASSPWGTDTQYF. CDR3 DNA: TGTGCCAGCAGCCCATGGGGCACAGATACGCAGTATTTT.

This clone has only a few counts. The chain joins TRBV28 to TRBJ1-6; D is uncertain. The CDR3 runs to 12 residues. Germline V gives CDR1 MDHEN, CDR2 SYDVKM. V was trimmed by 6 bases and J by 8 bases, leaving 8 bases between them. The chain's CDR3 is CASRLGYSPLHF. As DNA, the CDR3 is TGTGCCAGCAGACTCGGATATTCACCCCTCCACTTT.

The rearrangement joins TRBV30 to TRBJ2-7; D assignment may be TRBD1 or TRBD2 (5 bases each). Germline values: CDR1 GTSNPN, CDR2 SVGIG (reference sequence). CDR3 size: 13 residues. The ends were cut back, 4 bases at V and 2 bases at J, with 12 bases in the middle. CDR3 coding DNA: TGTGCCTGGAACCGGGACGTAGCCTACGAGCAGTACTTC. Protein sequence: CAWNRDVAYEQYF.

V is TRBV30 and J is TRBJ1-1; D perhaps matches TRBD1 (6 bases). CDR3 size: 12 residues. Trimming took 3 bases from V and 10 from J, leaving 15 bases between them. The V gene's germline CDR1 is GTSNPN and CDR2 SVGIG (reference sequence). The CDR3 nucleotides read TGTGCCTGGAGCGGGGGCCTCGGAGGAGCTTTCTTT. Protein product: CAWSGGLGGAFF.

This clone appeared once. This CDR3 reads CASSQGRPRGAFF. The DNA for the CDR3 is TGTGCCAGCAGCCAAGGAAGGCCTAGGGGGGCTTTCTTT. V and J are TRBV14 and TRBJ1-1; D may be TRBD1 (6 bases). V gave up 1 base and J gave up 11 bases, with 14 bases separating them. The CDR3 contains 13 residues. The germline gives CDR1 SGHDN, CDR2 FVKESK.

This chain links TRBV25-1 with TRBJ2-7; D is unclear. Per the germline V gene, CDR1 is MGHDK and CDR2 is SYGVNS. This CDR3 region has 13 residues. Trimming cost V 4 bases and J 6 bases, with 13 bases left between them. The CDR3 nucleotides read TGTGCCAGCAGTGCCACCTTCCTTGGCGAGCAGTACTTC. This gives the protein CASSATFLGEQYF.

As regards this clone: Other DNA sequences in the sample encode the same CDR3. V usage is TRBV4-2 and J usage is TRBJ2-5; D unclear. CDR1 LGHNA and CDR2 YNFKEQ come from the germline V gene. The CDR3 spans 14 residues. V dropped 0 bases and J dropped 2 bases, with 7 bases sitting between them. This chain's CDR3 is CASSQDWGQETQYF. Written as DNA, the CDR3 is TGTGCCAGCAGCCAAGATTGGGGACAAGAGACCCAGTACTTC.

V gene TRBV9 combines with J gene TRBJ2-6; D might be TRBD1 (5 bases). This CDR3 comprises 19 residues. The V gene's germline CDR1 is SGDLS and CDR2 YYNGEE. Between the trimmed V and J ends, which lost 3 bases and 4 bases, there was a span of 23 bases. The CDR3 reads CASSEPPTGHRLGANVLTF. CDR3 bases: TGTGCCAGCAGCGAACCGCCCACAGGTCATAGGCTGGGGGCCAACGTCCTGACTTTC.

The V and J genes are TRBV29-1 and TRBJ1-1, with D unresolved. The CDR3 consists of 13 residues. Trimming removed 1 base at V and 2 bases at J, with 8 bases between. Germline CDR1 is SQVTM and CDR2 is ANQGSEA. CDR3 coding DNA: TGCAGCGTTGAAGGGGCCCTAAACACTGAAGCTTTCTTT. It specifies CSVEGALNTEAFF.

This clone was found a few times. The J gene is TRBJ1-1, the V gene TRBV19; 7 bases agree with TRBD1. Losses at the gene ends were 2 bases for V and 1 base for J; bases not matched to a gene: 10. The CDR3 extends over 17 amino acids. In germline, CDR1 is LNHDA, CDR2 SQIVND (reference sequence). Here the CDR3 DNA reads TGTGCCAGTAGTATAATGAGGGGGCGTGAACCGAACACTGAAGCTTTCTTT. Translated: CASSIMRGREPNTEAFF. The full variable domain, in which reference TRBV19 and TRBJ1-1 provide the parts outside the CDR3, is DGGITQSPKYLFRKEGQNVTLSCEQNLNHDAMYWYRQDPGQGLRLIYYSQIVNDFQKGDIAEGYSVSREKKESFPLTVTSAQKNPTAFYLCASSIMRGREPNTEAFFGQGTRLTVV.

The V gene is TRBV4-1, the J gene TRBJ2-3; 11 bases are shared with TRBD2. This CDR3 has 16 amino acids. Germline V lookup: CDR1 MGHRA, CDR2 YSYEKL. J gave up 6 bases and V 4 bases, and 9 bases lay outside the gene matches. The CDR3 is CASSPRLAGLTDTQYF. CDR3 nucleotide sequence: TGCGCCAGCAGCCCTCGACTAGCGGGACTCACGGATACGCAGTATTTT.

The CDR3 nucleotides read TGTGCCAGCAGCATCGGTACACCCCTCCACTTT. Protein: CASSIGTPLHF. This chain links TRBV7-2 with TRBJ1-6, with no clear D. Between the trimmed V and J ends, which lost 5 bases and 11 bases, there was a span of 7 bases. CDR1 SGHTA and CDR2 FQGNSA come from the germline V gene. This CDR3 has 11 amino acids.

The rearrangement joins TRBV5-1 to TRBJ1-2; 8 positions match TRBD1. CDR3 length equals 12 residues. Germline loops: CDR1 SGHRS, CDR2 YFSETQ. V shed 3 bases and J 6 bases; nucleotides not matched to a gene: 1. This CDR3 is CASSWTGNGYTF. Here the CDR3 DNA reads TGCGCCAGCAGCTGGACAGGGAATGGCTACACCTTC.

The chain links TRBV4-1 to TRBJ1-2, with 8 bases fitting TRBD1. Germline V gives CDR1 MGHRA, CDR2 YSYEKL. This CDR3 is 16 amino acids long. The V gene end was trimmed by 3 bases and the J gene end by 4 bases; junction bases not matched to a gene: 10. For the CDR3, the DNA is TGCGCCAGCAGCCACCCCAGGACAGGGACCTCCTATGGCTACACCTTC. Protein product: CASSHPRTGTSYGYTF.

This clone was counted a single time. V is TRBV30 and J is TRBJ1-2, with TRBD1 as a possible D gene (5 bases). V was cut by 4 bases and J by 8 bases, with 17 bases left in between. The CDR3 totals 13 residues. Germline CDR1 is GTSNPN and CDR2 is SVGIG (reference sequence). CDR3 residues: CAWIRAQAGGYTF. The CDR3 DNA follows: TGTGCCTGGATCAGGGCCCAGGCGGGAGGCTACACCTTC.

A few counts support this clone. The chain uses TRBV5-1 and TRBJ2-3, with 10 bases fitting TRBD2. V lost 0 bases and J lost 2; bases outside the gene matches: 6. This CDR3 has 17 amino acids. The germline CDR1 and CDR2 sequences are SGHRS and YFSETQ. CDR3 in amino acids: CASSLAVAGGSTDTQYF. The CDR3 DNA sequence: TGCGCCAGCAGCTTGGCCGTAGCGGGGGGCTCCACAGATACGCAGTATTTT.

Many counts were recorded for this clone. CDR3 sequence (DNA): TGTGCCAGCAGCCGGGACACGGTCCAAGAGACCCAGTACTTC. Protein product: CASSRDTVQETQYF. The V call is TRBV5-5, the J call TRBJ2-5, with a weak D call TRBD1 (6 bases). Trimming stripped 4 bases from V and 1 base from J, with 11 bases between. The CDR3 is 14 residues long. Looked up from germline, CDR1 is SGHKS and CDR2 is YYEKEE (reference sequence). Based on the CDR3 plus reference TRBV5-5 and TRBJ2-5, the full variable domain is DAGVTQSPTHLIKTRGQQVTLRCSPISGHKSVSWYQQVLGQGPQFIFQYYEKEERGRGNFPDRFSARQFPNYSSELNVNALLLGDSALYLCASSRDTVQETQYFGPGTRLLVL.

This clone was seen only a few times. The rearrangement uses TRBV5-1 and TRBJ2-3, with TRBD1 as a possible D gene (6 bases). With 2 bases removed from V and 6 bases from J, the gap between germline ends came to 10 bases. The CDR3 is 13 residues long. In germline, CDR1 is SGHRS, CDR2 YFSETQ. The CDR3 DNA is TGCGCCAGCAGCTTCCTAAGGGGGGATACGCAGTATTTT. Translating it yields CASSFLRGDTQYF.

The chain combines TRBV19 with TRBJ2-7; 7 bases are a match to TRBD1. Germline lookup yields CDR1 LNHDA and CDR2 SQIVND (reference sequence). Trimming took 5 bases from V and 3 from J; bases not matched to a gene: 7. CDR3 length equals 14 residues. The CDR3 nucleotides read TGTGCCAGTAGTGCGGACAGGTGGGACTACGAGCAGTACTTC. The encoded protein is CASSADRWDYEQYF.

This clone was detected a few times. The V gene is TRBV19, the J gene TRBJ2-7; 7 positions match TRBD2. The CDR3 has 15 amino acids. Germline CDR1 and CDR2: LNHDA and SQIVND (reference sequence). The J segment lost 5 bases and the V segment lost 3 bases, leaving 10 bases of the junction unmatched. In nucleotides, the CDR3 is TGTGCCAGTAGTATGACCCCGGGGAGGGGTAACGAGCAGTACTTC. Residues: CASSMTPGRGNEQYF.

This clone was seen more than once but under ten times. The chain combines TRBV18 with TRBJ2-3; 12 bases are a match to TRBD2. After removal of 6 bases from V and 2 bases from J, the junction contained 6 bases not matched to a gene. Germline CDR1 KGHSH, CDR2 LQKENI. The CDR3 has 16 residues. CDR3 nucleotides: TGTGCCAGCTCCCAAGGACTAGCGGGGCACACAGATACGCAGTATTTT. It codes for CASSQGLAGHTDTQYF.

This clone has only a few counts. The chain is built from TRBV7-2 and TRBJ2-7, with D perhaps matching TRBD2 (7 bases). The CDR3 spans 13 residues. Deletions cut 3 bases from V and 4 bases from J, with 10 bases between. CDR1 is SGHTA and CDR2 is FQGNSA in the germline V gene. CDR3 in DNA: TGTGCCAGCAGCTTGGGGGGGCGATACGAGCAGTACTTC. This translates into CASSLGGRYEQYF. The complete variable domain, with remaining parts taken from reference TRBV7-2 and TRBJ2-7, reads GAGVSQSPSNKVTEKGKDVELRCDPISGHTALYWYRQSLGQGLEFLIYFQGNSAPDKSGLPSDRFSAERTGGSVSTLTIQRTQQEDSAVYLCASSLGGRYEQYFGPGTRLTVT.

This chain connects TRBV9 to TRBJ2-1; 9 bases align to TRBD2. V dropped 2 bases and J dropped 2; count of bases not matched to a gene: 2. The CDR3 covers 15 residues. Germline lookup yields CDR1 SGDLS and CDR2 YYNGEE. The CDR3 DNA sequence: TGTGCCAGCAGCGTTAGCGGGGGTACCTACAATGAGCAGTTCTTC. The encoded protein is CASSVSGGTYNEQFF.

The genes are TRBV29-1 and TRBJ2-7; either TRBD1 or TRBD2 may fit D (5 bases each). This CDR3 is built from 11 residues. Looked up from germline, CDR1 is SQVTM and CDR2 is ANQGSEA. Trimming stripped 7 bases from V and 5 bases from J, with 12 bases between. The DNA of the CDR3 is TGCAGCGCAGCAGGGAGCGACGAGCAGTACTTC. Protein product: CSAAGSDEQYF.

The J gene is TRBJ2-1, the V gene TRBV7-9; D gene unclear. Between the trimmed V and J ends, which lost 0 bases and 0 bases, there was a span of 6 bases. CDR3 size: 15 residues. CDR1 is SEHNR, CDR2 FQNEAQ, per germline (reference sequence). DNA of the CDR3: TGTGCCAGCAGCTTAGCCGCAGGCTCCTACAATGAGCAGTTCTTC. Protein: CASSLAAGSYNEQFF.

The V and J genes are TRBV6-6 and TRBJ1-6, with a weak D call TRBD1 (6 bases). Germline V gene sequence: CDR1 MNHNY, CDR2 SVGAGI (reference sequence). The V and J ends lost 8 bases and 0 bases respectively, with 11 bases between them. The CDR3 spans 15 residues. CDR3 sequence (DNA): TGTGCCAGCCGGGGGGCAACCTCCTATAATTCACCCCTCCACTTT. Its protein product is CASRGATSYNSPLHF.

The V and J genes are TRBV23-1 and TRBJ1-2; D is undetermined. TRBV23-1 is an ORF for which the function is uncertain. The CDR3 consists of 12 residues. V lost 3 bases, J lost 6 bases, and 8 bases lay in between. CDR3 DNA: TGCGCCAGCAGTCAGGGTAGGAATGGCTACACCTTC. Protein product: CASSQGRNGYTF.

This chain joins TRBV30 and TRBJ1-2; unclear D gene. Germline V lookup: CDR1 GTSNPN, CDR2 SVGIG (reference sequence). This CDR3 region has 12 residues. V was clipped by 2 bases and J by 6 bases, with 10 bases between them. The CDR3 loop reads CAWSRQANGYTF. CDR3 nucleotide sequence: TGTGCCTGGAGTAGGCAGGCAAATGGCTACACCTTC.

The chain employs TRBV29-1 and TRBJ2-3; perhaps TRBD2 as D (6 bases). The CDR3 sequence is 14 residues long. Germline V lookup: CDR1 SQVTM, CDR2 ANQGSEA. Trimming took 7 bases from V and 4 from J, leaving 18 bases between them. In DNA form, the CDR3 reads TGCAGCGCCGAAGGTGGGGGGTCTGCAGATACGCAGTATTTT. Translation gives CSAEGGGSADTQYF.

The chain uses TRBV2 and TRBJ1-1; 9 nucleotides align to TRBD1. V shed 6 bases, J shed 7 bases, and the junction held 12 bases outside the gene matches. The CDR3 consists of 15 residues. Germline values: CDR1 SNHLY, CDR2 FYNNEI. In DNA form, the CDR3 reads TGTGCCAGCAGCGCGGACAGGGGAATGGAAGTTGAAGCTTTCTTT. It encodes CASSADRGMEVEAFF.

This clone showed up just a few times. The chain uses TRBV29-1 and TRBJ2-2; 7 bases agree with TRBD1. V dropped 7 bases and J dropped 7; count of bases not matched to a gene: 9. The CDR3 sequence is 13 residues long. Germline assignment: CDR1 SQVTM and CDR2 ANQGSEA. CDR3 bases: TGCAGCGCTTCGACAGGGACCTACGGGGAGCTGTTTTTT. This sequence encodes CSASTGTYGELFF.

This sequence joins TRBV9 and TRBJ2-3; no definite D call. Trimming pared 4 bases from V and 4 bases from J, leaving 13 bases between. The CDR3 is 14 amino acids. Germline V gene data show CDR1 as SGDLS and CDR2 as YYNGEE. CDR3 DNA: TGTGCCAGCAGCTCCCGGCTCCTAGCAGATACGCAGTATTTT. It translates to CASSSRLLADTQYF.